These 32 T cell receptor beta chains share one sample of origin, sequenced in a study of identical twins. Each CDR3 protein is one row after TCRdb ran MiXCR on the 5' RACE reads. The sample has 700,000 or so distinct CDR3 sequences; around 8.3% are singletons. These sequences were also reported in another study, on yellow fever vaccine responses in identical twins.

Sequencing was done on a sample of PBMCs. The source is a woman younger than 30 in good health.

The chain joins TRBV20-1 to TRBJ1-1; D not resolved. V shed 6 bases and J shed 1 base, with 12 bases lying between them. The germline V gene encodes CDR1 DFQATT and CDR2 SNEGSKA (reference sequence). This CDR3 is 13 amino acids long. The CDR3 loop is CSAIRDGNTEAFF. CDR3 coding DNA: TGCAGTGCCATCCGAGACGGGAACACTGAAGCTTTCTTT.

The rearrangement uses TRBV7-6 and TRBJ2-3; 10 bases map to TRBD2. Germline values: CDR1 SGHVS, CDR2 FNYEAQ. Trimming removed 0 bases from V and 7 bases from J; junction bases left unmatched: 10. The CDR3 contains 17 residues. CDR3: CASSLAGSGGAGNTQYF. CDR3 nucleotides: TGTGCCAGCAGCTTAGCCGGAAGCGGGGGGGCCGGGAATACGCAGTATTTT.

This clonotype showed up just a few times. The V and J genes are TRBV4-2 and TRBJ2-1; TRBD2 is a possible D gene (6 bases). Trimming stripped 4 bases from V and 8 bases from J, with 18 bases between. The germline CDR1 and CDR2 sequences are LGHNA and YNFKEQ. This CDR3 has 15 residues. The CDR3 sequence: CASSRGPGRGDEQFF. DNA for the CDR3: TGTGCCAGCAGCCGAGGCCCAGGGCGGGGAGATGAGCAGTTCTTC.

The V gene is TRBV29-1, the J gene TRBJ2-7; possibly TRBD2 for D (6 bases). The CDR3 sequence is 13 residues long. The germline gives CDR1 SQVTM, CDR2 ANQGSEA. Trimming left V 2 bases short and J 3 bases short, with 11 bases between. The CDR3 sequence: CSVETQGGYEQYF. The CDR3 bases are TGCAGCGTTGAAACCCAGGGAGGCTACGAGCAGTACTTC.

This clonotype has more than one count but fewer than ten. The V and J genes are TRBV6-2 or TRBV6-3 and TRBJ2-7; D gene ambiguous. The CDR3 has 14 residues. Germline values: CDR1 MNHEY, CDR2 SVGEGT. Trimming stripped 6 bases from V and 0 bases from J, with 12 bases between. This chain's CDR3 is CASRSDVGSYEQYF. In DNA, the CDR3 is TGTGCCAGCAGATCGGACGTGGGCTCCTACGAGCAGTACTTC.

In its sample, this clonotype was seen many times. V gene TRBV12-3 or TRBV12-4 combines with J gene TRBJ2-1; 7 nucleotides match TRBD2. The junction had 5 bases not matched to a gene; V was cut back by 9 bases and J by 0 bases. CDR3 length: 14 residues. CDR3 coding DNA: TGTGCCAGTAGTGCTAGCGGCTCCTACAATGAGCAGTTCTTC. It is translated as CASSASGSYNEQFF.

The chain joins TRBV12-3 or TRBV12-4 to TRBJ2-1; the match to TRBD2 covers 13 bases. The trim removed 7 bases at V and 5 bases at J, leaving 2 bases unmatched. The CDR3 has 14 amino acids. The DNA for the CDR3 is TGTGCCAGCAAGGGGACTAGCGGGGACAATGAGCAGTTCTTC. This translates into CASKGTSGDNEQFF.

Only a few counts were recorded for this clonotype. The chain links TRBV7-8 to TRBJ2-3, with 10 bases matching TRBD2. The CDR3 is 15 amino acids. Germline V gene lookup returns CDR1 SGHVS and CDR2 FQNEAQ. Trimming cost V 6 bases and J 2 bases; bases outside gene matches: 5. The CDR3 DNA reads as TGTGCCAGCAGATTTAGCGGGGGGACCACAGATACGCAGTATTTT. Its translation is CASRFSGGTTDTQYF. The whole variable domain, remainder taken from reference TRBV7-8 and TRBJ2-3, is GAGVSQSPRYKVAKRGQDVALRCDPISGHVSLFWYQQALGQGPEFLTYFQNEAQLDKSGLPSDRFFAERPEGSVSTLKIQRTQQEDSAVYLCASRFSGGTTDTQYFGPGTRLTVL.

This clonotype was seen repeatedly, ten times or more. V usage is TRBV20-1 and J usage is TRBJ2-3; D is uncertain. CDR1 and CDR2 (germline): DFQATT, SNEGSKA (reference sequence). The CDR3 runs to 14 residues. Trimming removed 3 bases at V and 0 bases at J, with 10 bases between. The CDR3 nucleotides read TGCAGTGCTAGGGACCAAACTAGCACAGATACGCAGTATTTT. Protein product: CSARDQTSTDTQYF.

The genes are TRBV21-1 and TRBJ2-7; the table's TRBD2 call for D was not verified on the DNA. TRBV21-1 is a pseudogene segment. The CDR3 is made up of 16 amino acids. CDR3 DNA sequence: TGTGCCAGCAGCAATGGGACTAGCGGGAGTTCCTACGAGCAGTACTTC. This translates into CASSNGTSGSSYEQYF.

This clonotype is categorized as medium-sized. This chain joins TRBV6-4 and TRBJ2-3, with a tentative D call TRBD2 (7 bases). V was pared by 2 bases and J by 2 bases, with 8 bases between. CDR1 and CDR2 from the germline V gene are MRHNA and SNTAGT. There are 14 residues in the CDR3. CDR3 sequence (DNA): TGTGCCAGCAGTGACGGGGGGGCCACAGATACGCAGTATTTT. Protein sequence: CASSDGGATDTQYF.

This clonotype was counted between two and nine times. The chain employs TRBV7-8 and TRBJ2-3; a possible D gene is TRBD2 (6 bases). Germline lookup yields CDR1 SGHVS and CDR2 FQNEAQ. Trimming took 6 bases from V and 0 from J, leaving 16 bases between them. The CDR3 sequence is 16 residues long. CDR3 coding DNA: TGTGCCAGCAGACCATGGAGGGCCCCTAGCACAGATACGCAGTATTTT. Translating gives CASRPWRAPSTDTQYF.

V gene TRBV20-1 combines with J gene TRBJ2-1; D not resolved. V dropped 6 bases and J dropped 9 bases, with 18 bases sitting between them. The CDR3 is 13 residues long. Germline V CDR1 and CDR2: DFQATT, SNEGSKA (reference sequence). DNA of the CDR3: TGCAGTGCACCTCACCATGGAGCGTCTGAGCAGTTCTTC. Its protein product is CSAPHHGASEQFF.

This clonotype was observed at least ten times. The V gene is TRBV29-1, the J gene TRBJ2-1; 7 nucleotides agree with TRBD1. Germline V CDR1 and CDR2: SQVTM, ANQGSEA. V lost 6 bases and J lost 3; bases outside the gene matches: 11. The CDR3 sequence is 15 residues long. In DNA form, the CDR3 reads TGCAGCGTGCTAATTATGAGACAGGGCTACAATGAGCAGTTCTTC. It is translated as CSVLIMRQGYNEQFF.

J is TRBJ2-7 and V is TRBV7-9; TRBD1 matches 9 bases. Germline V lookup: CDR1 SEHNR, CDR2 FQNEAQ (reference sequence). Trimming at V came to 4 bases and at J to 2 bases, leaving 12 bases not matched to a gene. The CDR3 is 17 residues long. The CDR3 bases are TGTGCCAGCAGCTCTACACAGGGGGCGGCCACAACCTACGAGCAGTACTTC. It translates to CASSSTQGAATTYEQYF.

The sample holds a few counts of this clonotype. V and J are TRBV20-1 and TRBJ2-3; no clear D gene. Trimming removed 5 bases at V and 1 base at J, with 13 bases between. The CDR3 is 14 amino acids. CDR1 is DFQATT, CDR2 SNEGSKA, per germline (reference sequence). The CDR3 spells CSALIPRGTDTQYF. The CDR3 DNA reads TGCAGTGCTTTAATACCCCGGGGCACAGATACGCAGTATTTT.

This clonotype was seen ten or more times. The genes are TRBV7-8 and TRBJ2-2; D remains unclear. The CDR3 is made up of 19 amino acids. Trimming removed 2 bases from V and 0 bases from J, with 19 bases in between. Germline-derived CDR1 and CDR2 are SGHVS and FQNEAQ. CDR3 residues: CASSLSVSAGAANTGELFF. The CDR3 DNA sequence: TGTGCCAGCAGCTTAAGTGTGTCGGCAGGCGCTGCGAACACCGGGGAGCTGTTTTTT.

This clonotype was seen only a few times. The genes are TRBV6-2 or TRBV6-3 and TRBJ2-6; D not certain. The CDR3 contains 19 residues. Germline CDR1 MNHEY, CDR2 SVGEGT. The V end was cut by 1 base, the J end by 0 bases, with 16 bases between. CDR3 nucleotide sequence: TGTGCCAGCAGTTACTGGAGAGGCCTCAAACCCTCTGGGGCCAACGTCCTGACTTTC. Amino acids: CASSYWRGLKPSGANVLTF.

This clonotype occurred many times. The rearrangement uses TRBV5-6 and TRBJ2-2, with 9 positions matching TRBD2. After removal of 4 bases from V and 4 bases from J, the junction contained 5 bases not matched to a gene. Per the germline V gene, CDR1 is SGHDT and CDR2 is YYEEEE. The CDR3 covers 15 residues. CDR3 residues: CASSRIAGATGELFF. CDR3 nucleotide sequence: TGTGCCAGCAGCCGGATAGCGGGGGCCACCGGGGAGCTGTTTTTT.

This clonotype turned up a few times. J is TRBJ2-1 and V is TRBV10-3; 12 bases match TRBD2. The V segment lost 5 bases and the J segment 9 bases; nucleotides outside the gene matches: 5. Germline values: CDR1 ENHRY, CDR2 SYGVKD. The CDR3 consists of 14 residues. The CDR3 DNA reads TGTGCCATCAGTTCGACTAGCGGGGGAAGTGAGCAGTTCTTC. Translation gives CAISSTSGGSEQFF.

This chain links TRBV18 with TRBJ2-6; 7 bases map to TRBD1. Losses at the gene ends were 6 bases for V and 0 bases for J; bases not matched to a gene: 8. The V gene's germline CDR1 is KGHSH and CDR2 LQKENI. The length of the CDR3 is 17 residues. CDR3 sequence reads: CASSKRTGRSGANVLTF. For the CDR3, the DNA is TGTGCCAGCTCGAAGCGGACAGGACGCTCTGGGGCCAACGTCCTGACTTTC.

The CDR3: CASSSGDGVISGANVLTF. DNA for the CDR3: TGTGCCAGCAGCTCAGGGGACGGAGTTATATCTGGGGCCAACGTCCTGACTTTC. The chain links TRBV7-3 to TRBJ2-6, with TRBD1 as a possible D gene (6 bases). CDR1 and CDR2 from the germline V gene are SGHTA and FQGTGA. This CDR3 region has 18 residues. Trimming took 4 bases from V and 1 from J, leaving 17 bases between them. Combining the CDR3 with reference TRBV7-3 and TRBJ2-6 gives the whole variable domain GAGVSQTPSNKVTEKGKYVELRCDPISGHTALYWYRQSLGQGPEFLIYFQGTGAADDSGLPNDRFFAVRPEGSVSTLKIQRTERGDSAVYLCASSSGDGVISGANVLTFGAGSRLTVL.

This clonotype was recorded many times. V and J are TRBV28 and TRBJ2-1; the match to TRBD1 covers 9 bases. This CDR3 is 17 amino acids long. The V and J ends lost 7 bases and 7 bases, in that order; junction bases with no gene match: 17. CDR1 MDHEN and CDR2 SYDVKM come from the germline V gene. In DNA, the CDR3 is TGTGCCAGCAATTCAATCCGGGACAGGGCTGTTTTTAATGAGCAGTTCTTC. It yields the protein CASNSIRDRAVFNEQFF.

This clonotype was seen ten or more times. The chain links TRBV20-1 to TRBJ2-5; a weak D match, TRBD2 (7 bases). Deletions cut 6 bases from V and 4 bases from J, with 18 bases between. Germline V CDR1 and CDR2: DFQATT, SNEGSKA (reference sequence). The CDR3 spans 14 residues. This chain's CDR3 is CSAQGIGRAETQYF. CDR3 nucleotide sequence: TGCAGTGCGCAGGGGATAGGGAGGGCAGAGACCCAGTACTTC.

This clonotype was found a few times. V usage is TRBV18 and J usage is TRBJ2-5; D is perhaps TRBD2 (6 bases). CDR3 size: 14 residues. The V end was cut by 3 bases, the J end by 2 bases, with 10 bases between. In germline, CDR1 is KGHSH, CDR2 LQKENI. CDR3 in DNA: TGTGCCAGCTCACCCTGGGAGGTGCAAGAGACCCAGTACTTC. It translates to CASSPWEVQETQYF.

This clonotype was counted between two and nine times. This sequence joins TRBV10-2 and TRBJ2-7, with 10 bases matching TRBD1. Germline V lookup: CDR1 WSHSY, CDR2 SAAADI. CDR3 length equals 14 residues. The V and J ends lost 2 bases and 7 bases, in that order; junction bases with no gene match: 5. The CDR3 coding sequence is TGCGCCAGCAGTGAGAAGACAGGGGGCAGTGAGCAGTACTTC. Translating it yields CASSEKTGGSEQYF.

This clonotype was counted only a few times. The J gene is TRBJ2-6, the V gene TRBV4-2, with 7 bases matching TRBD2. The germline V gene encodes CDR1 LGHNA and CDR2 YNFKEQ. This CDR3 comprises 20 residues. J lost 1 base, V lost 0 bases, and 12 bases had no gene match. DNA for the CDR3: TGTGCCAGCAGCCAAGATCGCGGGCTAGCGGACTTTTCTGGGGCCAACGTCCTGACTTTC. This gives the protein CASSQDRGLADFSGANVLTF.

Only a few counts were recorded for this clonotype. Here the CDR3 DNA reads TGTGCCATCAGTAGACAGGGGGCTGACGAGCAGTACTTC. The encoded protein is CAISRQGADEQYF. This sequence joins TRBV10-3 and TRBJ2-7; 10 bases line up with TRBD1. The CDR3 consists of 13 residues. Per germline, CDR1 ENHRY and CDR2 SYGVKD. Germline trimming cut 5 bases from V and 5 bases from J; bases unmatched to any gene: 3.

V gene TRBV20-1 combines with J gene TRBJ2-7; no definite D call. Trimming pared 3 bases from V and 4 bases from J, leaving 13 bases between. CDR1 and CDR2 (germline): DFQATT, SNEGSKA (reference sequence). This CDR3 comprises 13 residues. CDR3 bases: TGCAGTGCTAGTTTCGACGGAGAGTACGAGCAGTACTTC. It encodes CSASFDGEYEQYF.

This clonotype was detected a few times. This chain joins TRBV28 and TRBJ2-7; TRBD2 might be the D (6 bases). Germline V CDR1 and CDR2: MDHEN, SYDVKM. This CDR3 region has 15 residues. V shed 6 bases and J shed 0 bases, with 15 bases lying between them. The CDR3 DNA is TGTGCCAGCAGCATGGCTAGCGATAGCTCCTACGAGCAGTACTTC. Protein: CASSMASDSSYEQYF.

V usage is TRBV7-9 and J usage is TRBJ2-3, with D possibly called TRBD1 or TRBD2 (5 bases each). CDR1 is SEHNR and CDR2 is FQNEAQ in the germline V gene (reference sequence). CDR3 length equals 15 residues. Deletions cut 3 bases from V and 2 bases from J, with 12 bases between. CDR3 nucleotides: TGTGCCAGCAGCTTCCGGACGGGACCCACAGATACGCAGTATTTT. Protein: CASSFRTGPTDTQYF.

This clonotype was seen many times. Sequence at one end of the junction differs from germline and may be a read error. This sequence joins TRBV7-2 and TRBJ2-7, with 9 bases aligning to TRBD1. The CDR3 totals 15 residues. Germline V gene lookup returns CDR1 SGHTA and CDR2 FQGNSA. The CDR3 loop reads CASSLGGQGGYEQYF. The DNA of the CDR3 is TGTGCCAGCAGTTTAGGGGGACAGGGAGGCTACGAGCAGTACTTC. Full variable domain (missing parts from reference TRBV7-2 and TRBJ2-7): GAGVSQSPSNKVTEKGKDVELRCDPISGHTALYWYRQSLGQGLEFLIYFQGNSAPDKSGLPSDRFSAERTGGSVSTLTIQRTQQEDSAVYLCASSLGGQGGYEQYFGPGTRLTVT.